Listed below are T cell receptor beta chains from one sample, sequenced in a study of beta chain features in type 1 diabetes. TCRdb's table, derived via immunoSEQ multiplex PCR, lists solely in-frame clones and lacks some. The table records about 370,000 clones, over 8.5% of them present only once. The specimen was central memory CD4+ T cells from blood. The receptors here all came from a man aged 25-45 years with type 1 diabetes. The CDR3 runs from the conserved cysteine through the conserved F or W. A D gene is named only where the DNA matches it firmly. Clone sizes are given selectively: once, few, many, or a class where the clone is expanded.

V gene: TRBV7-8; clone size: many; CDR3 length: 14; J gene: TRBJ1-2; D gene: .; CDR3 protein: CASSSQTREIGYTF; CDR3 DNA: TGTGCCAGCAGCTCCCAGACCCGGGAGATTGGCTACACCTTC
V gene: TRBV6-4; clone size: .; CDR3 length: 11; J gene: TRBJ2-7; D gene: .; CDR3 protein: CASSRYYEQYF; CDR3 DNA: TGTGCCAGCAGCAGATACTACGAGCAGTACTTC
V gene: TRBV5-1; clone size: .; CDR3 length: 13; J gene: TRBJ1-1; D gene: .; CDR3 protein: CASSLVSNTEAFF; CDR3 DNA: TGCGCCAGCAGCTTGGTCAGCAACACTGAAGCTTTCTTT
V gene: TRBV7-9; clone size: few; CDR3 length: 17; J gene: TRBJ2-1; D gene: TRBD2; CDR3 protein: CASSPLPTSGRVNEQFF; CDR3 DNA: TGTGCCAGCAGCCCACTCCCGACTAGCGGGAGAGTCAATGAGCAGTTCTTC
V gene: TRBV6-5; clone size: .; CDR3 length: 15; J gene: TRBJ2-7; D gene: TRBD1; CDR3 protein: CASSLTGEGSYEQYF; CDR3 DNA: TGTGCCAGCAGTCTTACAGGGGAAGGGTCCTACGAGCAGTACTTC
V gene: TRBV7-2; clone size: few; CDR3 length: 15; J gene: TRBJ2-1; D gene: .; CDR3 protein: CASSQPGSLLNEQFF; CDR3 DNA: TGTGCCAGCAGCCAACCCGGGTCCCTACTCAATGAGCAGTTCTTC
V gene: TRBV5-1; clone size: .; CDR3 length: 17; J gene: TRBJ2-1; D gene: .; CDR3 protein: CASSLTRGVAVINEQFF; CDR3 DNA: TGCGCCAGCAGCTTAACTCGGGGAGTAGCGGTAATCAATGAGCAGTTCTTC
V gene: TRBV7-3; clone size: few; CDR3 length: 15; J gene: TRBJ2-2; D gene: .; CDR3 protein: CASSLSSSDTGELFF; CDR3 DNA: TGTGCCAGCAGCTTAAGTTCAAGCGACACCGGGGAGCTGTTTTTT
V gene: TRBV7-9; clone size: .; CDR3 length: 13; J gene: TRBJ1-1; D gene: .; CDR3 protein: CASSRGQNTEAFF; CDR3 DNA: TGTGCCAGCAGCCGGGGACAGAACACTGAAGCTTTCTTT
V gene: TRBV9; clone size: .; CDR3 length: 15; J gene: TRBJ2-5; D gene: TRBD1; CDR3 protein: CASSVGQGARETQYF; CDR3 DNA: TGTGCCAGCAGCGTGGGACAGGGGGCGCGAGAGACCCAGTACTTC
V gene: TRBV29-1; clone size: few; CDR3 length: 12; J gene: TRBJ2-1; D gene: .; CDR3 protein: CSVNRAYNEQFF; CDR3 DNA: TGCAGCGTTAATCGCGCTTATAATGAGCAGTTCTTC
V gene: TRBV4-3; clone size: many; CDR3 length: 13; J gene: TRBJ2-7; D gene: .; CDR3 protein: CASSQVLEVEQYF; CDR3 DNA: TGCGCCAGCAGCCAAGTTCTCGAGGTCGAGCAGTACTTC
V gene: TRBV6-6; clone size: few; CDR3 length: 13; J gene: TRBJ2-7; D gene: .; CDR3 protein: CATGWAPSYEQYF; CDR3 DNA: TGTGCCACTGGGTGGGCTCCTTCCTACGAGCAGTACTTC
V gene: TRBV28; clone size: .; CDR3 length: 14; J gene: TRBJ2-5; D gene: .; CDR3 protein: CASSPGTAQGTQYF; CDR3 DNA: TGTGCCAGCAGTCCCGGGACGGCCCAAGGGACCCAGTACTTC
V gene: TRBV7-3; clone size: once; CDR3 length: 14; J gene: TRBJ2-2; D gene: .; CDR3 protein: CASSRQGHTGELFF; CDR3 DNA: TGTGCCAGCAGCAGGCAGGGACACACCGGGGAGCTGTTTTTT
V gene: TRBV28; clone size: .; CDR3 length: 15; J gene: TRBJ2-6; D gene: .; CDR3 protein: CASSPTGAGANVLTF; CDR3 DNA: TGTGCCAGCAGTCCCACAGGAGCTGGGGCCAACGTCCTGACTTTC
V gene: TRBV5-4; clone size: few; CDR3 length: 19; J gene: TRBJ2-1; D gene: TRBD2; CDR3 protein: CASSWATSGRGPSYNEQFF; CDR3 DNA: TGTGCCAGCAGCTGGGCGACTAGCGGGAGGGGCCCCTCCTACAATGAGCAGTTCTTC
V gene: TRBV7-2; clone size: few; CDR3 length: 15; J gene: TRBJ2-7; D gene: .; CDR3 protein: CASSLELSGNYEQYF; CDR3 DNA: TGTGCCAGCAGCTTAGAACTTAGCGGAAACTACGAGCAGTACTTC
V gene: TRBV19; clone size: .; CDR3 length: 14; J gene: TRBJ2-7; D gene: .; CDR3 protein: CASSRQLGTYEQYF; CDR3 DNA: TGTGCCAGTAGTAGGCAGCTCGGGACCTACGAGCAGTACTTC
V gene: TRBV7-9; clone size: .; CDR3 length: 13; J gene: TRBJ1-2; D gene: TRBD1; CDR3 protein: CATVEGASYGYTF; CDR3 DNA: TGTGCCACCGTCGAGGGGGCGAGCTATGGCTACACCTTC
V gene: TRBV6-6; clone size: .; CDR3 length: 11; J gene: TRBJ2-1; D gene: TRBD2; CDR3 protein: CASGGGLKQFF; CDR3 DNA: TGTGCCAGCGGCGGGGGGCTTAAGCAGTTCTTC
V gene: TRBV19; clone size: few; CDR3 length: 15; J gene: TRBJ2-5; D gene: .; CDR3 protein: CASKRVGSGWETQYF; CDR3 DNA: TGTGCCAGTAAAAGAGTCGGGAGTGGCTGGGAGACCCAGTACTTC
V gene: TRBV7-9; clone size: .; CDR3 length: 17; J gene: TRBJ2-1; D gene: TRBD1; CDR3 protein: CASSYNRDRGSYNEQFF; CDR3 DNA: TGTGCCAGCAGCTACAACCGGGACAGGGGATCCTACAATGAGCAGTTCTTC
V gene: TRBV10-2; clone size: few; CDR3 length: 14; J gene: TRBJ2-7; D gene: TRBD1; CDR3 protein: CASSRQGSGYEQYF; CDR3 DNA: TGCGCCAGCAGCCGACAGGGGTCGGGCTACGAGCAGTACTTC
V gene: TRBV18; clone size: few; CDR3 length: 17; J gene: TRBJ1-1; D gene: .; CDR3 protein: CASSPGGAGHRNTEAFF; CDR3 DNA: TGTGCCAGCTCACCGGGAGGGGCGGGTCATAGGAACACTGAAGCTTTCTTT
V gene: TRBV11-2; clone size: few; CDR3 length: 14; J gene: TRBJ1-3; D gene: .; CDR3 protein: CASSPPGAGNTIYF; CDR3 DNA: TGTGCCAGCAGCCCCCCCGGGGCTGGAAACACCATATATTTT